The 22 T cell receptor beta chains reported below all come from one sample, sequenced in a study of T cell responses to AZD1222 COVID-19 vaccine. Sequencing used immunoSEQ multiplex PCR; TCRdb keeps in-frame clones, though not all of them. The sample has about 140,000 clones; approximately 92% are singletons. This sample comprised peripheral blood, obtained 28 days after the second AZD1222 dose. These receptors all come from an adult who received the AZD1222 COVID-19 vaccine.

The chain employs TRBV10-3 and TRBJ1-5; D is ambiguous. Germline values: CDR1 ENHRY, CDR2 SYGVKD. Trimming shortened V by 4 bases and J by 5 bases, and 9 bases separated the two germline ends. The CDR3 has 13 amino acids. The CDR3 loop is CAISGRADQPQHF. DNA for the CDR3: TGTGCCATCAGTGGGAGGGCCGATCAGCCCCAGCATTTT.

CDR3 amino acids: CASSVVGGLAGVEQFF. As DNA, the CDR3 is TGTGCCAGCAGCGTAGTAGGAGGTCTAGCGGGAGTCGAGCAGTTCTTC. The rearrangement joins TRBV9 to TRBJ2-1; 10 bases are a match to TRBD2. Trimming cost V 0 bases and J 10 bases; bases outside gene matches: 10. The CDR3 sequence is 16 residues long. The germline V gene has CDR1 SGDLS and CDR2 YYNGEE.

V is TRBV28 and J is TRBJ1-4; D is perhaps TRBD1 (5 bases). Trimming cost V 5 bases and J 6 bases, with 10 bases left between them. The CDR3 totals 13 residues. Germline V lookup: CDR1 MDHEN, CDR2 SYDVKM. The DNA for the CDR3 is TGTGCCAGCAGTAGGGGAGTGGATGAAAAACTGTTTTTT. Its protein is CASSRGVDEKLFF.

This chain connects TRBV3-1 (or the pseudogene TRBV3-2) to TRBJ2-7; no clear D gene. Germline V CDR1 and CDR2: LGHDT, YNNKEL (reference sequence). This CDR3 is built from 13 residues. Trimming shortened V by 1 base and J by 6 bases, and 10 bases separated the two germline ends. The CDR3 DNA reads TGTGCCAGCAGCCAAGTCCCCAGGACCGAGCAGTACTTC. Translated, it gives CASSQVPRTEQYF.

The CDR3 coding sequence is TGTGCCAGCGCCGACCCAGAAGGAGGGGGTGAAAAACTGTTTTTT. It specifies CASADPEGGGEKLFF. The rearrangement links TRBV2 to TRBJ1-4, with a tentative D call TRBD1 (6 bases). Germline CDR1 SNHLY, CDR2 FYNNEI. The CDR3 spans 15 residues. V was cut by 8 bases and J by 7 bases, with 20 bases left in between.

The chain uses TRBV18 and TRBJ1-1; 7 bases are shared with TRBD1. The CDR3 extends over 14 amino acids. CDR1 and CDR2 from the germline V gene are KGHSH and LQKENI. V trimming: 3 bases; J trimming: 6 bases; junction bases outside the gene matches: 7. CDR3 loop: CASSPRQGTPEAFF. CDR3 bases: TGTGCCAGCTCACCGAGACAGGGAACCCCTGAAGCTTTCTTT.

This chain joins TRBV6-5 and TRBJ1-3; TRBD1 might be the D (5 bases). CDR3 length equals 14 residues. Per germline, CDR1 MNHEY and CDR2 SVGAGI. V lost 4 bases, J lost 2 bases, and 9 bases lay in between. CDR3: CASSSGGAGNTIYF. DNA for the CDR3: TGTGCCAGCAGTTCGGGGGGAGCTGGAAACACCATATATTTT.

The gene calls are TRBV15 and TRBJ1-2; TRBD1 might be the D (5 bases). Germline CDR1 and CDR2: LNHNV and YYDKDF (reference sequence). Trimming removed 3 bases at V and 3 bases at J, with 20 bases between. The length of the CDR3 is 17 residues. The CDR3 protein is CATSRTLTAAFDYGYTF. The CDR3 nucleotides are TGTGCCACCAGCAGGACCCTGACAGCCGCCTTTGACTATGGCTACACCTTC.

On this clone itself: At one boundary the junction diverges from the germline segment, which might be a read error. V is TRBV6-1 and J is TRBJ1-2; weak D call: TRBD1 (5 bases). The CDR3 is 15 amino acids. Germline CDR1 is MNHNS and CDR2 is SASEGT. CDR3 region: CASSQAGFANYGYTF. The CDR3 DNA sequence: TGTGCCAGCAGTCAAGCAGGGTTTGCCAACTATGGCTACACCTTC.

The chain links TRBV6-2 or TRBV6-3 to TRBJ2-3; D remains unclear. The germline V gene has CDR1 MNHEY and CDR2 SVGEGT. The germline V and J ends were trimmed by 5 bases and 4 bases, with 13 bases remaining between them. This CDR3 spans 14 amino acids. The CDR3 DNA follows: TGTGCCAGCAGTACGTCTAGGAGCGCAGATACGCAGTATTTT. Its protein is CASSTSRSADTQYF.

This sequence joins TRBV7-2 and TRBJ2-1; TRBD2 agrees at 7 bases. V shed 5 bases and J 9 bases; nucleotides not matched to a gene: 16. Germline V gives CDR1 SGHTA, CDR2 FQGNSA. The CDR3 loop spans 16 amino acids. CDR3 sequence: CASSPIRASGVVEQFF. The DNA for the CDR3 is TGTGCCAGCAGCCCCATCCGGGCTAGCGGAGTGGTTGAGCAGTTCTTC.

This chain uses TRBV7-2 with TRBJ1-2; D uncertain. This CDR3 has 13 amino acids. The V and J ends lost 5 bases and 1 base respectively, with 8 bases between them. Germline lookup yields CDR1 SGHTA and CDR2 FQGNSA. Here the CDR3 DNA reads TGTGCCAGCAGCAGCGGGAGTAACTATGGCTACACCTTC. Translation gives CASSSGSNYGYTF.

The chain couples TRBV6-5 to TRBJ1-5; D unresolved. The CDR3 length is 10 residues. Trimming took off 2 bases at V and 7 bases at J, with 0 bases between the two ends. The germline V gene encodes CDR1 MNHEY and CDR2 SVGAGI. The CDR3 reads CASSYQPQHF. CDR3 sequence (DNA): TGTGCCAGCAGTTACCAGCCCCAGCATTTT.

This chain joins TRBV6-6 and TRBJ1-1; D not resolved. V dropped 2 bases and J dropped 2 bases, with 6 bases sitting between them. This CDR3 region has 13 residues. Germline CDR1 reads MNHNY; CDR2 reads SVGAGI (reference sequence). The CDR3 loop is CASSYTGNTEAFF. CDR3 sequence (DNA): TGTGCCAGCAGTTACACGGGAAACACTGAAGCTTTCTTT.

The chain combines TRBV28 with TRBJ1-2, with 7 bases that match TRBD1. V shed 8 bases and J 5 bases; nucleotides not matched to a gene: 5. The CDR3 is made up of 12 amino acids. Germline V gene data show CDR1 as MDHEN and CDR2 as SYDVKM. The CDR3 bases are TGTGCCAGCGGGGACAGCGGTTATGGCTACACCTTC. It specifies CASGDSGYGYTF.

This chain's CDR3 is CASSHGTANTGELFF. DNA for the CDR3: TGTGCCAGCAGCCATGGGACGGCGAACACCGGGGAGCTGTTTTTT. V is TRBV7-3 and J is TRBJ2-2; D tentatively fits TRBD1 or TRBD2 (5 bases each). This CDR3 is built from 15 residues. V was shortened by 5 bases and J by 0 bases, with 10 bases between the two germline ends. Germline V lookup: CDR1 SGHTA, CDR2 FQGTGA.

DNA of the CDR3: TGTGCCAGCAGTCAGGGGGCGGCAGGGGCCGTTTCACCCCTCCACTTT. This encodes CASSQGAAGAVSPLHF. The V call is TRBV7-9, the J call TRBJ1-6; 8 nucleotides align to TRBD1. The CDR3 length is 16 residues. CDR1 is SEHNR, CDR2 FQNEAQ, per germline (reference sequence). The V and J ends lost 6 bases and 9 bases, in that order; junction bases with no gene match: 13.

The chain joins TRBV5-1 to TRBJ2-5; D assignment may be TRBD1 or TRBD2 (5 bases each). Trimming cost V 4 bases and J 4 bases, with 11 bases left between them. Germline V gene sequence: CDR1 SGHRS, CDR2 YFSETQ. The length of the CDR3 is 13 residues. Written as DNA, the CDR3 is TGCGCCAGCAGCGGGACGGACGGAGAGACCCAGTACTTC. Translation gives CASSGTDGETQYF.

The CDR3: CASSQEYGNEQFF. The CDR3 DNA sequence: TGTGCCAGCAGCCAAGAGTACGGGAATGAGCAGTTCTTC. This rearrangement joins TRBV3-1 (or the pseudogene TRBV3-2) to TRBJ2-1, with unresolved D. The CDR3 runs 13 residues. The germline CDR1 and CDR2 sequences are LGHDT and YNNKEL (reference sequence). The V gene lost 0 bases and the J gene lost 7 bases, with 7 bases spanning the gap.

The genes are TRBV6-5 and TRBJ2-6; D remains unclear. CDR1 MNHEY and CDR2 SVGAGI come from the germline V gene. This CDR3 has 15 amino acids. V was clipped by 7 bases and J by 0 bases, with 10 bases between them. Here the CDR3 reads CASNQKSSGANVLTF. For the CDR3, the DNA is TGTGCCAGCAACCAAAAAAGCTCTGGGGCCAACGTCCTGACTTTC.

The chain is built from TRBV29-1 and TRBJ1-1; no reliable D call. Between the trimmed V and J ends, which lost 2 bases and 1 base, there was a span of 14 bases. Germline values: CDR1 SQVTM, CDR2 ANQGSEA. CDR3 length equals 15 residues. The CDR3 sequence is CSVEWPGRRNTEAFF. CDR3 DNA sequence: TGCAGCGTTGAATGGCCGGGCAGGAGGAACACTGAAGCTTTCTTT.

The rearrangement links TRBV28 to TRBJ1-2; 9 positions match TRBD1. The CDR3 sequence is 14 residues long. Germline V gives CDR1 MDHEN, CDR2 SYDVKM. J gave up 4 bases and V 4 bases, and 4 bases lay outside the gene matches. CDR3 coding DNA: TGTGCCAGCAGTTCCGGGACAGGGTCCTATGGCTACACCTTC. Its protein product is CASSSGTGSYGYTF.